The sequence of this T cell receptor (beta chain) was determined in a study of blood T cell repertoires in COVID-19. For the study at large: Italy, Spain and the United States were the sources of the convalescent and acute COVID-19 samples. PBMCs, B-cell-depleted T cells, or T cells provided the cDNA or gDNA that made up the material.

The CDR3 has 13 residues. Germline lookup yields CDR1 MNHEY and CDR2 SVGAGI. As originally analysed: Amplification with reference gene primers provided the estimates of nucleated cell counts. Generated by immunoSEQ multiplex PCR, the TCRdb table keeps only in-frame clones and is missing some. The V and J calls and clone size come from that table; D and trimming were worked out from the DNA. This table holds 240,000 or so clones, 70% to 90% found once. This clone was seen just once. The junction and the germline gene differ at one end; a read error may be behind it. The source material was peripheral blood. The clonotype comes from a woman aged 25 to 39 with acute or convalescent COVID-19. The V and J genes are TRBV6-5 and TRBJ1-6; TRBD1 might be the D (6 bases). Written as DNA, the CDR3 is TGTGCCAGCAGTGACTCAGGGGATTCACCCCTCCACTTT. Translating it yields CASSDSGDSPLHF.